Below are 15 T cell receptor beta chains sequenced from a single sample in a study of T cells in localized non-small cell lung cancer (dated by TCRdb to 2019 to 2021). Library preparation employed the immunoSEQ multiplex PCR assay. TCRdb limited this immuneACCESS table to in-frame rearrangements with V and J called. A share of clones is missing; checked studies link under half to unresolved V genes, and the rest is unexplained. This sample comprises roughly 36,000 clones, roughly three quarters of them detected only once. The top ten constitute less than 35% of the sample. The input for sequencing was PBMCs, taken before any cancer treatment. These TCRs come from a woman aged 40-69 years with stage II squamous cell lung carcinoma.

Written as DNA, the CDR3 is TGTGCCAGCAGCATGGGACTAGCGGGAGGCTCAGATACGCAGTATTTT. Encoded protein: CASSMGLAGGSDTQYF. The gene calls are TRBV7-2 and TRBJ2-3; 15 nucleotides agree with TRBD2. This CDR3 is 16 amino acids long. Losses at the gene ends were 5 bases for V and 4 bases for J; bases not matched to a gene: 4. Germline V CDR1 and CDR2: SGHTA, FQGNSA.

The CDR3 is CASSSLGTANEKLFF. CDR3 nucleotide sequence: TGTGCCAGCAGTTCCCTCGGGACAGCTAATGAAAAACTGTTTTTT. The V gene is TRBV27, the J gene TRBJ1-4; 7 bases match TRBD1. The CDR3 consists of 15 residues. Unmatched junction bases numbered 5, after V lost 4 bases and J lost 3 bases. Germline V gene sequence: CDR1 MNHEY, CDR2 SMNVEV (reference sequence).

This clone was detected ten times or more. As DNA, the CDR3 is TGTGCCAGCAGCTTAGCCGGGGGGGGCCCGCGTGAGCAGTTCTTC. Its protein is CASSLAGGGPREQFF. The rearrangement links TRBV7-8 to TRBJ2-1; 8 nucleotides agree with TRBD2. V trimming: 0 bases; J trimming: 9 bases; junction bases outside the gene matches: 7. The CDR3 sequence is 15 residues long. CDR1 is SGHVS and CDR2 is FQNEAQ in the germline V gene.

The rearrangement joins TRBV5-1 to TRBJ2-1, with D perhaps TRBD2 (6 bases). Germline V gene data show CDR1 as SGHRS and CDR2 as YFSETQ. The CDR3 has 15 amino acids. V was pared by 2 bases and J by 6 bases, with 15 bases between. The CDR3 protein is CASSFAGLISNEQFF. The DNA for the CDR3 is TGCGCCAGCAGCTTTGCGGGGTTAATTAGCAATGAGCAGTTCTTC.

The gene calls are TRBV30 and TRBJ2-7, with TRBD2 identical over 7 bases. CDR1 is GTSNPN and CDR2 is SVGIG in the germline V gene (reference sequence). CDR3 size: 11 residues. Losses at the gene ends were 0 bases for V and 9 bases for J; bases not matched to a gene: 2. Here the CDR3 DNA reads TGTGCCTGGAGTGTAAGCGGGACGCAGTACTTC. As protein: CAWSVSGTQYF.

The rearrangement joins TRBV27 to TRBJ2-3, with 11 nucleotides matching TRBD2. Unmatched junction bases numbered 3, after V lost 3 bases and J lost 1 base. Germline CDR1 MNHEY, CDR2 SMNVEV (reference sequence). This CDR3 is built from 16 residues. Written as DNA, the CDR3 is TGTGCCAGCAGTTTGTTAGCGGGGGGGGGCACAGATACGCAGTATTTT. This translates into CASSLLAGGGTDTQYF.

The chain uses TRBV28 and TRBJ1-5, with 8 bases identical to TRBD1. With 4 bases clipped from V and 1 base from J, the junction kept 15 bases outside the gene matches. The CDR3 runs 19 residues. Germline CDR1 MDHEN, CDR2 SYDVKM. The CDR3 region is CASSSPPDRGGWSNQPQHF. The CDR3 region has the DNA TGTGCCAGCAGTTCCCCCCCAGACAGGGGAGGTTGGAGCAATCAGCCCCAGCATTTT.

The chain has TRBV7-8 and TRBJ1-1; D is ambiguous. The V end was cut by 3 bases, the J end by 3 bases, with 5 bases between. CDR3 length: 12 amino acids. From germline, CDR1 is SGHVS and CDR2 FQNEAQ. The CDR3 nucleotides read TGTGCCAGCAGCTTGATATACACTGAAGCTTTCTTT. Translating gives CASSLIYTEAFF.

The chain couples TRBV18 to TRBJ2-2, with 9 bases fitting TRBD1. From germline, CDR1 is KGHSH and CDR2 LQKENI. The ends lost 3 bases at V and 0 bases at J; junction bases unmatched: 2. The CDR3 has 16 amino acids. The CDR3 DNA is TGTGCCAGCTCACCCCGGGACAGGGCGAACACCGGGGAGCTGTTTTTT. This sequence encodes CASSPRDRANTGELFF. Variable domain in full (rest from reference TRBV18 and TRBJ2-2): NAGVMQNPRHLVRRRGQEARLRCSPMKGHSHVYWYRQLPEEGLKFMVYLQKENIIDESGMPKERFSAEFPKEGPSILRIQQVVRGDSAAYFCASSPRDRANTGELFFGEGSRLTVL.

The rearrangement links TRBV11-2 to TRBJ2-2; D not resolved. There are 15 residues in the CDR3. Deletions cut 7 bases from V and 1 base from J, with 13 bases between. CDR1 and CDR2 from the germline V gene are SGHAT and FQNNGV. CDR3 DNA sequence: TGTGCCAGCACGAAGTCAGGAGTGAACACCGGGGAGCTGTTTTTT. Encoded protein: CASTKSGVNTGELFF.

This clone was recorded only once. The gene calls are TRBV18 and TRBJ1-2; a weak D match, TRBD1 (5 bases). Germline V lookup: CDR1 KGHSH, CDR2 LQKENI. This CDR3 is 17 amino acids long. V lost 3 bases, J lost 10 bases, and 27 bases lay in between. CDR3 coding DNA: TGTGCCAGCTCACCGTCGGGACGGATTGAGGGGCGGAGGGACTACACCTTC. It translates to CASSPSGRIEGRRDYTF.

V is TRBV5-1 and J is TRBJ1-4; 8 nucleotides align to TRBD1. V was clipped by 7 bases and J by 4 bases; unmatched bases: 9. Germline V CDR1 and CDR2: SGHRS, YFSETQ. The CDR3 sequence is 15 residues long. In DNA, the CDR3 is TGCGCCAGCGGCAGGGGGCCGGGTGATAATGAAAAACTGTTTTTT. It codes for CASGRGPGDNEKLFF.

The chain combines TRBV28 with TRBJ1-3, with D perhaps TRBD1 (6 bases). Germline V gene data show CDR1 as MDHEN and CDR2 as SYDVKM. The length of the CDR3 is 14 residues. The germline V and J ends were trimmed by 3 bases and 4 bases, with 10 bases remaining between them. The CDR3 protein is CASSLGGRGNTIYF. In DNA form, the CDR3 reads TGTGCCAGCAGTTTGGGGGGCCGGGGAAACACCATATATTTT.

The chain joins TRBV5-1 to TRBJ2-7, with 7 positions matching TRBD1. Germline V CDR1 and CDR2: SGHRS, YFSETQ. The V and J ends lost 0 bases and 0 bases, in that order; junction bases with no gene match: 0. The CDR3 length is 14 residues. Here the CDR3 reads CASSLGDSSYEQYF. In DNA form, the CDR3 reads TGCGCCAGCAGCTTGGGGGACAGCTCCTACGAGCAGTACTTC.

The rearrangement joins TRBV29-1 to TRBJ2-5; D is uncertain. Between the trimmed V and J ends, which lost 0 bases and 5 bases, there was a span of 4 bases. The CDR3 runs to 11 residues. The V gene's germline CDR1 is SQVTM and CDR2 ANQGSEA. The CDR3: CSVEEWETQYF. CDR3 sequence (DNA): TGCAGCGTTGAAGAGTGGGAGACCCAGTACTTC. Full variable domain (rest looked up from reference TRBV29-1 and TRBJ2-5): SAVISQKPSRDICQRGTSLTIQCQVDSQVTMMFWYRQQPGQSLTLIATANQGSEATYESGFVIDKFPISRPNLTFSTLTVSNMSPEDSSIYLCSVEEWETQYFGPGTRLLVL.